In this sample, the clone carrying this T cell receptor beta chain turned up once. As yet, its antigen is unknown. The data belong to a study of T cells in Graves' hyperthyroidism and ophthalmopathy. Study-level points and caveats: Researchers found most expanded thyroid clonotypes above 0.001 in blood as well.

What was amplified from RNA transcripts were TCR beta CDR3 regions. First-round RT-PCR targeting the TCR CDR3 was performed with the HTBI primer set. TCRdb re-called the multiplex PCR reads with MiXCR, one entry per CDR3 protein. The sample gives about 500,000 distinct CDR3 sequences, 15% to 20% of which show up once; 25% to 30% is in the top ten. Roughly 10 ml of fresh peripheral blood supplied the PBMCs. This receptor was obtained from a woman younger than 45 with Graves' ophthalmopathy. The sample consisted of blood.

CDR3 DNA: TGTGCCAGCAGCGGCTGGCCGGGGGGAGGGACAGATACGCAGTATTTT. Encoded protein: CASSGWPGGGTDTQYF. The chain combines TRBV9 with TRBJ2-3; TRBD2 agrees at 7 bases. V was clipped by 3 bases and J by 3 bases; unmatched bases: 10. CDR3 size: 16 residues. Per the germline V gene, CDR1 is SGDLS and CDR2 is YYNGEE.